This entry concerns a single T cell receptor beta chain. Its antigen is still unknown. The data were obtained in a study of monozygotic twins with inflammatory bowel disease. General study results and limits: The inverse Simpson measure of TCRbeta diversity was lower in IBD patients than in healthy co-twins. IBD patients exhibited fewer clonotypes shared with other individuals than healthy twins, particularly with disease activity. Cells of different T cell subtypes could not be told apart. Repertoire similarity matched across concordant and discordant twins, perhaps owing to limited power.

TCRdb re-called the 5' RACE reads and shows each CDR3 protein once, DNA omitted. In all, the sample yields 330,000 or so distinct CDR3 sequences. The CDR3 contains 12 residues. Germline V lookup: CDR1 DFQATT, CDR2 SNEGSKA (reference sequence). The sequence was collected from a human donor with ulcerative colitis or Crohn's disease, or a healthy co-twin of an affected twin (not recorded which). Material: blood. The chain has TRBV20-1 and TRBJ2-1; TCRdb outputs TRBD2, but without DNA this stays unchecked. The CDR3 spells CSATTPAFEQFF.